One sample yielded the 25 T cell receptor beta chains listed below, sequenced in a study of follicular helper T cells after annual influenza vaccination. Profiling relied on immunoSEQ multiplex PCR, and the TCRdb table lists in-frame clones only, not all of them. The table records 2,000 to 2,500 clones, around nine tenths of them present only once. Time point reported: 2014-2015 season, pre-vaccination. Sequenced here: CXCR5+ CD38+ circulating T follicular helper cells from blood, sampled on the day of influenza vaccination. As to subset: circulating Tfh, non-naive CD4+CXCR5+PD-1+ (ICOS+CD38+ or ICOS-CD38-). Source of these receptors: an adult who received the influenza vaccine.

This chain connects TRBV6-5 to TRBJ2-1, with 11 bases matching TRBD2. This CDR3 has 15 residues. Germline-derived CDR1 and CDR2 are MNHEY and SVGAGI. V lost 7 bases, J lost 9 bases, and 11 bases stayed unmatched. The CDR3 DNA follows: TGTGCCAGCACCTTTAGCGGGAGGGCCCGTATTGAGCAGTTCTTC. Amino acids: CASTFSGRARIEQFF.

The rearrangement joins TRBV7-9 to TRBJ1-1; D is unclear. Germline CDR1 reads SEHNR; CDR2 reads FQNEAQ (reference sequence). V shed 0 bases and J shed 1 base, with 9 bases lying between them. This CDR3 is 15 amino acids long. This chain's CDR3 is CASSLAGAGNTEAFF. CDR3 DNA: TGTGCCAGCAGCTTAGCTGGAGCGGGGAACACTGAAGCTTTCTTT.

V and J are TRBV27 and TRBJ2-7, with D perhaps TRBD1 (5 bases). The V and J ends lost 3 bases and 5 bases respectively, with 14 bases between them. This CDR3 spans 14 amino acids. Germline V CDR1 and CDR2: MNHEY, SMNVEV (reference sequence). The CDR3 DNA is TGTGCCAGCAGTTTTCAGGGAAGGGGAAACGAGCAGTACTTC. It is translated as CASSFQGRGNEQYF.

This chain uses TRBV18 with TRBJ2-5, with 9 bases matching TRBD1. Germline V gene lookup returns CDR1 KGHSH and CDR2 LQKENI. V dropped 6 bases and J dropped 5; count of bases not matched to a gene: 7. The CDR3 spans 14 residues. The CDR3: CASSLWDRVETQYF. The CDR3 DNA is TGTGCCAGCTCCCTTTGGGACAGGGTCGAGACCCAGTACTTC.

As for this clone: The junction does not match germline at one end; this may be a read error. This chain links TRBV7-2 with TRBJ2-7; D may be TRBD2 (5 bases). In germline, CDR1 is SGHTA, CDR2 FQGNSA. CDR3 length equals 15 residues. The CDR3 region is CASSPAVGSTYGQYF. The DNA for the CDR3 is TGTGCCAGCAGCCCGGCTGTTGGGAGCACCTACGGGCAGTACTTC.

This clone was picked up one time. V usage is TRBV11-3 and J usage is TRBJ2-2; weak D call: TRBD1 (5 bases). V was pared by 4 bases and J by 5 bases, with 11 bases between. The CDR3 is 14 amino acids. Germline V CDR1 and CDR2: SGHNT, YENEEA. The CDR3 loop is CASSSVRGTGELFF. CDR3 nucleotides: TGTGCCAGCAGCTCTGTTAGGGGAACCGGGGAGCTGTTTTTT.

The V gene is TRBV10-2, the J gene TRBJ2-3; D is undetermined. The CDR3 contains 15 residues. Germline CDR1 WSHSY, CDR2 SAAADI. The ends were cut back, 2 bases at V and 1 base at J, with 10 bases in the middle. CDR3 amino acids: CASSEPRSGTDTQYF. CDR3 in DNA: TGCGCCAGCAGTGAGCCCCGAAGCGGCACAGATACGCAGTATTTT.

This clone has only one observation. The V call is TRBV5-4, the J call TRBJ2-1; TRBD2 might be the D (6 bases). CDR3 length equals 15 residues. V lost 4 bases to trimming and J lost 8 bases, with 19 bases between them. Germline V CDR1 and CDR2: SGHNT, YYREEE (reference sequence). The CDR3 here is CASSTRLRDSDEQFF. The CDR3 region has the DNA TGTGCCAGCAGCACACGACTCAGGGACTCCGATGAGCAGTTCTTC.

This sequence joins TRBV5-1 and TRBJ1-2, with 8 bases aligning to TRBD1. Germline values: CDR1 SGHRS, CDR2 YFSETQ. With V trimmed by 2 bases and J by 0 bases, 6 bases remained unmatched. CDR3 size: 16 residues. CDR3 DNA sequence: TGCGCCAGCAGCTTCTCAGGGGGCCCAGCTAACTATGGCTACACCTTC. It specifies CASSFSGGPANYGYTF.

This clone was recorded a few times. The rearrangement uses TRBV10-1 and TRBJ2-7; 9 bases align to TRBD1. With 7 bases clipped from V and 7 bases from J, the junction kept 11 bases outside the gene matches. The germline V gene encodes CDR1 WNHNN and CDR2 SYGVQD (reference sequence). This CDR3 has 14 residues. In DNA, the CDR3 is TGCGCCAGCAACCCCGGGACAGGGCAGGCTGAGCAGTACTTC. Residues: CASNPGTGQAEQYF.

The chain couples TRBV9 to TRBJ2-7, with TRBD1 matching over 11 bases. The CDR3 extends over 16 amino acids. The ends lost 4 bases at V and 6 bases at J; junction bases unmatched: 12. The germline CDR1 and CDR2 sequences are SGDLS and YYNGEE. The CDR3 DNA reads as TGTGCCAGCAGCCCGCGAGGACAGGGGGCGCGAGCCGAGCAGTACTTC. Its protein product is CASSPRGQGARAEQYF.

This rearrangement joins TRBV18 to TRBJ2-5, with 7 bases lining up with TRBD1. The V gene end was trimmed by 3 bases and the J gene end by 3 bases; junction bases not matched to a gene: 7. Germline V gene data show CDR1 as KGHSH and CDR2 as LQKENI. The CDR3 has 15 amino acids. The CDR3: CASSPTGLVEETQYF. CDR3 nucleotide sequence: TGTGCCAGCTCACCGACAGGGTTGGTGGAAGAGACCCAGTACTTC.

DNA of the CDR3: TGTGCCAGCAGCTTAGATCTCAGGGGCACCCATGGCTACACCTTC. As protein: CASSLDLRGTHGYTF. This chain joins TRBV11-2 and TRBJ1-2; D is possibly TRBD1 (6 bases). Trimming took off 0 bases at V and 6 bases at J, with 14 bases between the two ends. Germline lookup yields CDR1 SGHAT and CDR2 FQNNGV. The CDR3 covers 15 residues.

The chain joins TRBV7-9 to TRBJ2-5, with 8 bases aligning to TRBD2. The CDR3 length is 17 residues. CDR1 and CDR2 from the germline V gene are SEHNR and FQNEAQ (reference sequence). The V and J ends lost 4 bases and 5 bases, in that order; junction bases with no gene match: 15. The CDR3 sequence is CASSYYRGGPQAETQYF. In nucleotides, the CDR3 is TGTGCCAGCAGCTATTATCGCGGGGGGCCCCAGGCGGAGACCCAGTACTTC.

V usage is TRBV27 and J usage is TRBJ2-7, with TRBD1 matching 9 bases. Unmatched junction bases numbered 15, after V lost 7 bases and J lost 5 bases. Per the germline V gene, CDR1 is MNHEY and CDR2 is SMNVEV (reference sequence). CDR3 length equals 16 residues. The CDR3 protein is CASTPQTGTGYNEQYF. CDR3 coding DNA: TGTGCCAGCACCCCCCAAACTGGGACAGGGTATAACGAGCAGTACTTC.

This clone was recorded only once. The V gene is TRBV15, the J gene TRBJ1-1; D is unclear. The CDR3 has 13 residues. Per the germline V gene, CDR1 is LNHNV and CDR2 is YYDKDF (reference sequence). The V gene lost 3 bases and the J gene lost 1 base, with 6 bases spanning the gap. The CDR3 reads CATSSRSNTEAFF. Written as DNA, the CDR3 is TGTGCCACCAGCAGCAGGTCGAACACTGAAGCTTTCTTT.

The chain uses TRBV7-3 and TRBJ2-1, with a weak D call TRBD2 (7 bases). Germline CDR1 SGHTA, CDR2 FQGTGA. The ends were cut back, 4 bases at V and 7 bases at J, with 17 bases in the middle. This CDR3 spans 15 amino acids. Here the CDR3 reads CASSWLGGGQNEQFF. Written as DNA, the CDR3 is TGTGCCAGCAGCTGGTTGGGGGGGGGCCAAAATGAGCAGTTCTTC.

The rearrangement joins TRBV6-5 to TRBJ1-2; D is unclear. The germline CDR1 and CDR2 sequences are MNHEY and SVGAGI. V gave up 7 bases and J gave up 4 bases, with 10 bases separating them. The CDR3 has 12 amino acids. The CDR3 DNA follows: TGTGCCAGCACTGGCGGGCGCTATGGCTACACCTTC. Residues: CASTGGRYGYTF.

The chain has TRBV29-1 and TRBJ2-5, with 9 bases fitting TRBD2. CDR1 SQVTM and CDR2 ANQGSEA come from the germline V gene. V gave up 4 bases and J gave up 5 bases; unmatched junction bases: 5. This CDR3 is 13 amino acids long. The CDR3 DNA is TGCAGCGTTGGCAGCGGGAGGATGGAGACCCAGTACTTC. Protein sequence: CSVGSGRMETQYF.

The gene calls are TRBV5-1 and TRBJ2-1; D remains ambiguous. Germline lookup yields CDR1 SGHRS and CDR2 YFSETQ. CDR3 size: 11 residues. With 4 bases removed from V and 8 bases from J, the gap between germline ends came to 7 bases. The CDR3 sequence is CASSLSYEQFF. The CDR3 coding sequence is TGCGCCAGCAGCCTTTCCTATGAGCAGTTCTTC.

The chain recombines TRBV5-1 with TRBJ1-5, with 9 bases matching TRBD1. There are 15 residues in the CDR3. V lost 2 bases, J lost 0 bases, and 0 bases stayed unmatched. Germline CDR1 SGHRS, CDR2 YFSETQ. The CDR3 DNA sequence: TGCGCCAGCAGCTTACAGGGGGCTAGCAATCAGCCCCAGCATTTT. This encodes CASSLQGASNQPQHF.

This chain links TRBV29-1 with TRBJ2-1, with TRBD2 matching over 8 bases. This CDR3 has 13 residues. The J segment lost 7 bases and the V segment lost 6 bases, leaving 8 bases of the junction unmatched. Germline V gene data show CDR1 as SQVTM and CDR2 as ANQGSEA. CDR3 sequence: CSVAGTRMNEQFF. The CDR3 nucleotides are TGCAGCGTCGCCGGGACTAGAATGAATGAGCAGTTCTTC.

J is TRBJ2-1 and V is TRBV10-3, with TRBD1 identical over 11 bases. Germline V CDR1 and CDR2: ENHRY, SYGVKD. V lost 7 bases and J lost 6; bases outside the gene matches: 11. The length of the CDR3 is 16 residues. The CDR3 bases are TGTGCCATCACTAAAAACCAGGGGACAGGGGGCAATGAGCAGTTCTTC. Its translation is CAITKNQGTGGNEQFF.

CDR3 sequence: CASSAGRVGETQYF. CDR3 coding DNA: TGTGCCAGCAGTGCTGGGCGGGTTGGGGAGACCCAGTACTTC. The chain uses TRBV6-1 and TRBJ2-5, with D possibly being TRBD2 (5 bases). This CDR3 spans 14 amino acids. Trimming left V 4 bases short and J 5 bases short, with 14 bases between. Germline V gives CDR1 MNHNS, CDR2 SASEGT.

The rearrangement joins TRBV7-2 to TRBJ2-7; 7 bases align to TRBD1. The CDR3 loop spans 16 amino acids. Losses at the gene ends were 2 bases for V and 1 base for J; bases not matched to a gene: 8. Germline CDR1 reads SGHTA; CDR2 reads FQGNSA. CDR3 sequence (DNA): TGTGCCAGCAGCTTATCCGGGACAGTTTTATCCTACGAGCAGTACTTC. Protein sequence: CASSLSGTVLSYEQYF.